There are many counts of the clone carrying this T cell receptor (beta chain). The antigen remains undetermined. Unique molecular identifiers were used to barcode this TCRbeta library. TCRdb fed the PCR reads into MiXCR, producing one record per CDR3 protein. This sample carries hundreds of thousands of distinct CDR3 sequences, 10% to 15% of them seen once, and the ten largest clones take approximately 0.8%. The sample is drawn from a study of T-cell reconstitution after alpha-beta-depleted transplantation in children. Study results and limitations: By one year post-transplant, T-cell counts and diversity largely arose from T cells that were newly produced. It was reported that alpha-beta T cells came from several hundred expanded graft clones (about two months after transplant). In some patients, recipient T cells and intrathymic progenitors surviving conditioning explained high day-60 diversity.

The CDR3 spans 17 residues. Per the germline V gene, CDR1 is SGHRS and CDR2 is YFSETQ. The V segment lost 1 base and the J segment 4 bases; nucleotides outside the gene matches: 7. This chain connects TRBV5-1 to TRBJ2-1; TRBD2 matches 11 bases. Source: PBMCs, taken before TCRalphabeta/CD19-depleted stem cell transplant. The source of this sequence is a girl aged 2 to 9 with congenital amegakaryocytic thrombocytopenia, due to receive a stem cell transplant. The CDR3 protein is CASSLRVGTSGYNEQFF. In DNA form, the CDR3 reads TGCGCCAGCAGCTTGCGAGTGGGGACTAGCGGTTACAATGAGCAGTTCTTC.